The next 17 T cell receptor beta chains were all read from a single sample in a study of cytomegalovirus exposure and HLA in healthy donors. This table comes from immunoSEQ multiplex PCR, and its TCRdb copy is limited to in-frame clones, with some not included. The sample consists of 180,000 or so clones, just under 90% of them appearing once. Sequencing was done on a sample of PBMCs. Receptors were obtained from a woman in her twenties or thirties in good health and CMV-seronegative.

CDR3 amino acids: CASEGGASGTGDYGYTF. The CDR3 region has the DNA TGTGCCTCGGAGGGGGGAGCTTCCGGGACAGGGGACTATGGCTACACCTTC. The chain has TRBV30 and TRBJ1-2; 10 nucleotides agree with TRBD1. Germline CDR1 and CDR2: GTSNPN and SVGIG (reference sequence). V was pared by 7 bases and J by 3 bases, with 17 bases of the junction left unmatched. The length of the CDR3 is 17 residues. The full variable domain, completed using reference TRBV30 and TRBJ1-2, is SQTIHQWPATLVQPVGSPLSLECTVEGTSNPNLYWYRQAAGRGLQLLFYSVGIGQISSEVPQNLSASRPQDRQFILSSKKLLLSDSGFYLCASEGGASGTGDYGYTFGSGTRLTVV.

The J gene is TRBJ1-2, the V gene TRBV25-1, with D unclear. Germline CDR1 reads MGHDK; CDR2 reads SYGVNS. The CDR3 runs to 14 residues. V was trimmed by 3 bases and J by 4 bases, leaving 12 bases between them. The CDR3: CASSDPGRGYGYTF. CDR3 DNA: TGTGCCAGCAGTGATCCCGGCCGGGGCTATGGCTACACCTTC.

This clone appeared once. This rearrangement joins TRBV6-5 to TRBJ2-1; possibly TRBD2 for D (5 bases). The germline gives CDR1 MNHEY, CDR2 SVGAGI. The CDR3 sequence is 14 residues long. V was cut by 5 bases and J by 8 bases, with 16 bases left in between. The CDR3 reads CASSPRRPGYEQFF. The DNA for the CDR3 is TGTGCCAGCAGTCCACGGAGGCCTGGATATGAGCAGTTCTTC.

This chain uses TRBV4-1 with TRBJ1-1; D not certain. The CDR3 contains 13 residues. V was pared by 3 bases and J by 7 bases, with 12 bases between. Looked up from germline, CDR1 is MGHRA and CDR2 is YSYEKL. CDR3 DNA: TGCGCCAGCAGCCAGTCTTACCAGCGTGAAGCTTTCTTT. Encoded protein: CASSQSYQREAFF.

CDR3 coding DNA: TGCGCCAGCGGCCGGACAGGGGACGGATCACCCCTCCACTTT. Translation: CASGRTGDGSPLHF. V usage is TRBV4-1 and J usage is TRBJ1-6; the match to TRBD1 covers 9 bases. CDR3 length: 14 residues. With 8 bases clipped from V and 10 bases from J, the junction kept 9 bases outside the gene matches. Germline V lookup: CDR1 MGHRA, CDR2 YSYEKL.

The chain carries TRBV11-2 and TRBJ1-3, with a possible D match to TRBD1 (6 bases). Germline V gene data show CDR1 as SGHAT and CDR2 as FQNNGV. The CDR3 runs 15 residues. The ends were cut back, 2 bases at V and 0 bases at J, with 8 bases in the middle. CDR3 nucleotides: TGTGCCAGCAGCTTAACAGGGTCCTCTGGAAACACCATATATTTT. This codes for CASSLTGSSGNTIYF.

CDR3 region: CASSQTGGYNSPLHF. In nucleotides, the CDR3 is TGTGCCAGCTCACAGACAGGGGGTTATAATTCACCCCTCCACTTT. V usage is TRBV18 and J usage is TRBJ1-6, with 9 bases lining up with TRBD1. V shed 4 bases and J 4 bases; nucleotides not matched to a gene: 2. Germline V lookup: CDR1 KGHSH, CDR2 LQKENI. The CDR3 is 15 amino acids.

The genes are TRBV2 and TRBJ1-2, with unresolved D. V was cut by 3 bases and J by 6 bases, with 11 bases left in between. The CDR3 is 13 amino acids. CDR1 and CDR2 from the germline V gene are SNHLY and FYNNEI. In DNA, the CDR3 is TGTGCCAGCAGTGACAGCGAAAAAGATGGCTACACCTTC. It translates to CASSDSEKDGYTF.

The chain couples TRBV4-1 to TRBJ1-2; TRBD1 aligns across 11 bases. Trimming cost V 4 bases and J 5 bases; bases outside gene matches: 6. Per the germline V gene, CDR1 is MGHRA and CDR2 is YSYEKL. CDR3 size: 15 residues. CDR3 loop: CASSRTGTGGYGYTF. The CDR3 DNA sequence: TGCGCCAGCAGCCGAACCGGGACAGGGGGATATGGCTACACCTTC.

The chain carries TRBV2 and TRBJ1-1; possibly TRBD1 for D (5 bases). Germline V gives CDR1 SNHLY, CDR2 FYNNEI. This CDR3 is 13 amino acids long. Deletions cut 6 bases from V and 5 bases from J, with 13 bases between. CDR3 protein: CASRPTGGTEAFF. CDR3 nucleotide sequence: TGTGCCAGCAGGCCGACGGGGGGAACTGAAGCTTTCTTT.

This rearrangement joins TRBV6-5 to TRBJ1-6; D is perhaps TRBD1 (5 bases). Germline loops: CDR1 MNHEY, CDR2 SVGAGI. V was shortened by 5 bases and J by 10 bases, with 15 bases between the two germline ends. The length of the CDR3 is 14 residues. DNA for the CDR3: TGTGCCAGCAGTCGCGGGGGTTTGGAGTCACCCCTCCACTTT. Translation gives CASSRGGLESPLHF.

A single count supports this clone. The CDR3 is CASSFTGGGTTEAFF. The CDR3 DNA sequence: TGTGCCAGCAGCTTTACAGGGGGGGGTACTACTGAAGCTTTCTTT. The gene calls are TRBV7-2 and TRBJ1-1; TRBD1 aligns across 8 bases. The V gene end was trimmed by 3 bases and the J gene end by 5 bases; junction bases not matched to a gene: 8. The CDR3 sequence is 15 residues long. Germline loops: CDR1 SGHTA, CDR2 FQGNSA.

This clone was observed a handful of times. This rearrangement joins TRBV30 to TRBJ2-7; D is unresolved. The V end lost 2 bases, the J end lost 4 bases, and 9 bases lay between the germline ends. Germline loops: CDR1 GTSNPN, CDR2 SVGIG (reference sequence). This CDR3 has 12 amino acids. This chain's CDR3 is CAWSSRSYEQYF. Written as DNA, the CDR3 is TGTGCCTGGAGTTCCAGGTCTTACGAGCAGTACTTC.

The chain is built from TRBV5-1 and TRBJ2-2; 12 bases agree with TRBD2. Germline V CDR1 and CDR2: SGHRS, YFSETQ. With V trimmed by 0 bases and J by 4 bases, 7 bases remained unmatched. CDR3 length equals 18 residues. As DNA, the CDR3 is TGCGCCAGCAGCTTGGCCCCGACTAGCGGGGGATCCACCGGGGAGCTGTTTTTT. As protein: CASSLAPTSGGSTGELFF.

The rearrangement joins TRBV7-8 to TRBJ1-4; the match to TRBD1 covers 9 bases. Germline loops: CDR1 SGHVS, CDR2 FQNEAQ. The CDR3 length is 14 residues. V trimming: 3 bases; J trimming: 7 bases; junction bases outside the gene matches: 3. The CDR3 loop reads CASSLRDRAEKLFF. The CDR3 DNA follows: TGTGCCAGCAGCTTGAGGGACAGGGCTGAAAAACTGTTTTTT.

This chain connects TRBV28 to TRBJ2-4; D is perhaps TRBD1 (5 bases). The CDR3 totals 13 residues. Germline-derived CDR1 and CDR2 are MDHEN and SYDVKM. V gave up 8 bases and J gave up 6 bases, with 14 bases separating them. In nucleotides, the CDR3 is TGTGCCAGCGCTTACGGGCAGGGAAACATTCAGTACTTC. Translation: CASAYGQGNIQYF.

V usage is TRBV4-1 and J usage is TRBJ1-4; 8 positions match TRBD1. J lost 8 bases, V lost 4 bases, and 6 bases had no gene match. Germline V gene lookup returns CDR1 MGHRA and CDR2 YSYEKL. The CDR3 has 14 residues. The CDR3 DNA reads TGCGCCAGCAGCCTTGGACAGGGTGAAGAAAAACTGTTTTTT. Its protein product is CASSLGQGEEKLFF.